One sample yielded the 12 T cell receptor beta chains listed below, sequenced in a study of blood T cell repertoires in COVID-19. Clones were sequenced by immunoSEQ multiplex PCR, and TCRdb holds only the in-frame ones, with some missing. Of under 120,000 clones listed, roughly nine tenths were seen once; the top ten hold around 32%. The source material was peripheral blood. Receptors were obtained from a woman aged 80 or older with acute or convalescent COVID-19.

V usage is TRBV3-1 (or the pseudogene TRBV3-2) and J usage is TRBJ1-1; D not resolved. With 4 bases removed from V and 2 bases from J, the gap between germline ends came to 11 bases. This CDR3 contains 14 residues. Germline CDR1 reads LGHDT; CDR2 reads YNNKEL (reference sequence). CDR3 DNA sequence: TGTGCCAGCAGCCCCTGGCAGGAAAACACTGAAGCTTTCTTT. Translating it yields CASSPWQENTEAFF.

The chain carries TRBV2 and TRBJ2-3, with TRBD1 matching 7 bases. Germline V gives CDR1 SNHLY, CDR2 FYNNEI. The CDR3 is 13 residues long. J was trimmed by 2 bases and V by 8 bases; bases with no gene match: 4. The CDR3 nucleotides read TGTGCCAGCGAGGGGGCCGCCACAGATACGCAGTATTTT. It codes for CASEGAATDTQYF. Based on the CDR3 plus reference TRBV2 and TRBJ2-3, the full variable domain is EPEVTQTPSHQVTQMGQEVILRCVPISNHLYFYWYRQILGQKVEFLVSFYNNEISEKSEIFDDQFSVERPDGSNFTLKIRSTKLEDSAMYFCASEGAATDTQYFGPGTRLTVL.

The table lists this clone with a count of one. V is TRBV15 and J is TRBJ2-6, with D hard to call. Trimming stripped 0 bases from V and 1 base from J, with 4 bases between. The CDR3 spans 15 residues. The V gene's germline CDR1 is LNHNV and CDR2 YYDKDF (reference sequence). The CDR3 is CATSRDISGANVLTF. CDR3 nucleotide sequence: TGTGCCACCAGCAGAGATATTTCTGGGGCCAACGTCCTGACTTTC. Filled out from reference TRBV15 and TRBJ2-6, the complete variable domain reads DAMVIQNPRYQVTQFGKPVTLSCSQTLNHNVMYWYQQKSSQAPKLLFHYYDKDFNNEADTPDNFQSRRPNTSFCFLDIRSPGLGDTAMYLCATSRDISGANVLTFGAGSRLTVL.

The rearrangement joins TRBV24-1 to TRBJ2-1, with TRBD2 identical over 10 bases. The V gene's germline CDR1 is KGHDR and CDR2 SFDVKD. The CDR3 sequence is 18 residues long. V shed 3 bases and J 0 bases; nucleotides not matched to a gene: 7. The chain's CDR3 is CATSDPTPSGSSYNEQFF. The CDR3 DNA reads TGTGCCACCAGTGATCCGACCCCTAGCGGGAGCTCCTACAATGAGCAGTTCTTC.

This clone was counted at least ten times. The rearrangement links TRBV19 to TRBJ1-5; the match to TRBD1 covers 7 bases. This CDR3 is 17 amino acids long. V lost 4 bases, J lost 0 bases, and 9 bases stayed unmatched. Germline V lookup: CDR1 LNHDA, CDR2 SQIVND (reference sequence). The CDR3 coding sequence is TGTGCCAGTAGTACTTCACAGGGGACCTATAGCAATCAGCCCCAGCATTTT. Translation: CASSTSQGTYSNQPQHF. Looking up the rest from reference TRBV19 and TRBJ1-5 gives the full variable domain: DGGITQSPKYLFRKEGQNVTLSCEQNLNHDAMYWYRQDPGQGLRLIYYSQIVNDFQKGDIAEGYSVSREKKESFPLTVTSAQKNPTAFYLCASSTSQGTYSNQPQHFGDGTRLSIL.

CDR3 region: CASRRDSQGVETQYF. The CDR3 coding sequence is TGCGCCAGCAGACGGGACAGCCAGGGCGTGGAGACCCAGTACTTC. The chain employs TRBV5-1 and TRBJ2-5, with TRBD1 identical over 7 bases. The CDR3 runs 15 residues. Germline V gene lookup returns CDR1 SGHRS and CDR2 YFSETQ. V lost 5 bases to trimming and J lost 5 bases; unmatched junction nucleotides: 12.

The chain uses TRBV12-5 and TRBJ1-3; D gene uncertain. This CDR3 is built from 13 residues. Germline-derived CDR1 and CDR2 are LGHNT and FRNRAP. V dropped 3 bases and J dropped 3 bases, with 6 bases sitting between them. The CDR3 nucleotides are TGTGCTAGTGGTTTTGGCGGTGGAAACACCATATATTTT. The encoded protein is CASGFGGGNTIYF.

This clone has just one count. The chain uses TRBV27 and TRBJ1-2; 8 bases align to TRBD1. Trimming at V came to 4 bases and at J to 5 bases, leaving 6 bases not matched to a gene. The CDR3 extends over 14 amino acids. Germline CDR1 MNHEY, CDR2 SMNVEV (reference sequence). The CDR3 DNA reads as TGTGCCAGCAGTTCCCATGACAGGGGATATGGCTACACCTTC. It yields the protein CASSSHDRGYGYTF.

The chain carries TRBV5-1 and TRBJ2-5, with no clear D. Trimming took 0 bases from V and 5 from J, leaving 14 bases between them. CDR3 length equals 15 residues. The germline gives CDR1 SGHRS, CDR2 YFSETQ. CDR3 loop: CASSLVPGFGETQYF. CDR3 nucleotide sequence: TGCGCCAGCAGCTTGGTTCCCGGGTTTGGGGAGACCCAGTACTTC. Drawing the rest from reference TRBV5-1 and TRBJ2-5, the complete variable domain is KAGVTQTPRYLIKTRGQQVTLSCSPISGHRSVSWYQQTPGQGLQFLFEYFSETQRNKGNFPGRFSGRQFSNSRSEMNVSTLELGDSALYLCASSLVPGFGETQYFGPGTRLLVL.

The CDR3 is CASSAGTDQRNIQYF. The CDR3 region has the DNA TGTGCCAGTAGTGCCGGGACAGATCAAAGAAACATTCAGTACTTC. The chain uses TRBV19 and TRBJ2-4, with 7 bases aligning to TRBD1. This CDR3 region has 15 residues. V trimming: 5 bases; J trimming: 6 bases; junction bases outside the gene matches: 10. In germline, CDR1 is LNHDA, CDR2 SQIVND (reference sequence).

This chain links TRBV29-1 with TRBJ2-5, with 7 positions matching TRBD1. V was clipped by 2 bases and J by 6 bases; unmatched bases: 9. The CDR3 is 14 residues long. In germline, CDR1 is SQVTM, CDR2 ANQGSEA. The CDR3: CSVERGSGGKTQYF. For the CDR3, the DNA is TGCAGCGTTGAAAGGGGTTCAGGGGGAAAGACCCAGTACTTC.

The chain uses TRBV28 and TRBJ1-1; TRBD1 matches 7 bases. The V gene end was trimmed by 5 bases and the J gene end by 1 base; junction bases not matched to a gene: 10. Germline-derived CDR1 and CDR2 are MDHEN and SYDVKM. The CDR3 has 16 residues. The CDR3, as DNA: TGTGCCAGCAGTCCAGAGTCAGGGGGTTGGAACACTGAAGCTTTCTTT. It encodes CASSPESGGWNTEAFF.